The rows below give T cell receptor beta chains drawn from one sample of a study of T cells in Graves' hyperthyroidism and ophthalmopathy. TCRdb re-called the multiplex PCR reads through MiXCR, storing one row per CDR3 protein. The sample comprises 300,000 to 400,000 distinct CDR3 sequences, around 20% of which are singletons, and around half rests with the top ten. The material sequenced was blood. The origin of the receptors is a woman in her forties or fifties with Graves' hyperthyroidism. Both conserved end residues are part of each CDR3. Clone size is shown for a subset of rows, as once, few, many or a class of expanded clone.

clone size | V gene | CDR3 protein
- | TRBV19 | CASSLDTDTEAFF
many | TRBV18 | CASSPLGLAGGELFF
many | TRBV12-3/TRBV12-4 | CASSLWDRVYNEQFF
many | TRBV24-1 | CATSGGDKGMLGSTEAFF
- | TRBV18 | CASSPFGAVTGELFF
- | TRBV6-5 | CASSYRASADTQYF
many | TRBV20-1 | CSAKGQGDTIYF
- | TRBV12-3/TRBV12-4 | CASSPDHRVMNTEAFF
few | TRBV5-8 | CASSRPSSTGIDTQYF
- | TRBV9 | CASSTRWRTGGTKDYGYTF
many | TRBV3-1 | CASSQIGRGGSNEQFF
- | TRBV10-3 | CATTSGRLAGQETQYF
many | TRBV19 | CASSSERGATGTDTQYF
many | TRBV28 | CASSPRARDYEQYF
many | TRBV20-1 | CSAYPSSRKEYTQYF
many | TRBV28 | CASRETSGTYEQYF
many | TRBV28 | CASSPRGRAGYEQYF
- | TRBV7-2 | CASSLSRWTSGNYEQYF
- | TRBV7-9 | CASSGLAGALTDTQYF
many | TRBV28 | CASTESGANVLTF
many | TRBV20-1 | CSARGELLNEQFF
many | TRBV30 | CAWSGTQNTEAFF
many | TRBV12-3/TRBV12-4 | CASSGQGDYGYTF
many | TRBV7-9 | CASSLSGDGYGYTF
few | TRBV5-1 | CASSLTSGREGEQYF
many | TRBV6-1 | CATPLNRGRGPNYGYTF
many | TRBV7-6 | CASSLVSSGRYTDTQYF
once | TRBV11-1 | CASSLAGLAGGPADTQYF
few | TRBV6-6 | CASSYSRESGSYEQYF
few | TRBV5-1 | CASSLAKQVGPGANVLTF
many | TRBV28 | CASSEGQGDYGYTF
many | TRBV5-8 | CASSLHSTDTQYF
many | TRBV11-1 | CASTPLGAVTGELFF
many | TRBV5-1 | CASSDGYTEAFF
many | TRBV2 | CAVELAGVRTDTQYF
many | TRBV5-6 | CASSTLQGTYEQYF
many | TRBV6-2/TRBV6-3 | CASSTTNTGELFF
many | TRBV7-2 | CASSPPGAGGSWDTQYF
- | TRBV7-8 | CASSLIRPPDTQYF
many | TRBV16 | CASSQFEMGDGTF
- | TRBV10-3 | CATSGTGGSYEQYF
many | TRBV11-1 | CASSLTGTSGRNEQFF
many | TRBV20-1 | CSATPGATVYEQYF
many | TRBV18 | CASSPYGYNSPLHF
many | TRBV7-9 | CASSIGTSESTDTQYF
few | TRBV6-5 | CASSYPTRASYEQYF
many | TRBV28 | CASSFMGKGDSSEAFF
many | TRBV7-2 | CASSPRQGAPLLANYGYTF
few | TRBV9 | CASSVRIGTTTYNEQFF
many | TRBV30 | CAWSVWVAYNEQFF
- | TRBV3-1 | CASSQGAGGHIQYF
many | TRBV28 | CASSLPPYGQYF
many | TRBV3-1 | CASSQDLAGTQYF
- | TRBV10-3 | CAIGTSETQYF
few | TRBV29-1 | CSVEVLAGGQDEQFF